This paragraph reports one TCR beta chain. The ends lost 5 bases at V and 3 bases at J; junction bases unmatched: 0. In germline, CDR1 is LNHDA, CDR2 SQIVND (reference sequence). The CDR3 runs 12 residues. The data belong to a study of blood T cell repertoires in COVID-19. Across the study: The analysed material was cDNA or gDNA that came from T cells, B-cell-depleted T cells, or PBMCs.

Authors' analysis steps: Amplification with reference gene primers provided the estimates of nucleated cell counts. The method was immunoSEQ multiplex PCR; TCRdb's version includes in-frame clones alone and lacks a portion of them. The V and J calls and the clone size are those of that table, but D and trimming were determined from the DNA. Altogether a few hundred thousand clones are present, 75% to 85% being singletons, with the ten largest covering more than 10%. V usage is TRBV19 and J usage is TRBJ2-7; 8 bases agree with TRBD1. The TCR comes from a human donor in a cohort sampled during active COVID-19. Sequenced sample: peripheral blood. DNA for the CDR3: TGTGCCAGTAGTGGGACAGGCTACGAGCAGTACTTC. Translating it yields CASSGTGYEQYF.